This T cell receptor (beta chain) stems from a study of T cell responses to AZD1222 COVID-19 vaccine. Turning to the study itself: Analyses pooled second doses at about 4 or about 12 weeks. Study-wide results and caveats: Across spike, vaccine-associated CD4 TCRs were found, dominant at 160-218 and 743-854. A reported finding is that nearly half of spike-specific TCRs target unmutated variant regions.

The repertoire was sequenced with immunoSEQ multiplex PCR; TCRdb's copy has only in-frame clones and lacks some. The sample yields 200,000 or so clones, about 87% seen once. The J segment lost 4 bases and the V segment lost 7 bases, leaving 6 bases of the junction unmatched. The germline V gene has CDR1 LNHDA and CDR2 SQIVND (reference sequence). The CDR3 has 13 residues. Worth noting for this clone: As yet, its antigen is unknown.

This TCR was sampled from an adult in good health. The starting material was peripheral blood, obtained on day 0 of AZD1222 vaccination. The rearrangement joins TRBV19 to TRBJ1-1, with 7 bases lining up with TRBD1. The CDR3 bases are TGTGCCAGTATGAAACCAGGGGGCACTGAAGCTTTCTTT. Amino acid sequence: CASMKPGGTEAFF.